A single sample is the source of the 5 T cell receptor beta chains below, sequenced in a study of technical replicates of blood from four donors. The repertoire was sequenced with immunoSEQ multiplex PCR; TCRdb's copy has only in-frame clones and lacks some. The sample has tens of thousands of clones, nearly 97% seen once; the top ten hold 0.36%. What was sequenced was T cells isolated from PBMCs. Source of these receptors: a human donor in good health.

J is TRBJ2-5 and V is TRBV19; 9 bases are a match to TRBD1. The CDR3 has 16 amino acids. CDR1 is LNHDA, CDR2 SQIVND, per germline (reference sequence). V was pared by 4 bases and J by 2 bases, with 8 bases of the junction left unmatched. The CDR3 here is CASSKLGDRAQETQYF. CDR3 DNA sequence: TGTGCCAGTAGTAAGTTGGGGGACAGGGCTCAAGAGACCCAGTACTTC.

The chain couples TRBV5-6 to TRBJ2-7, with 7 bases identical to TRBD2. The CDR3 has 14 amino acids. The trim removed 2 bases at V and 0 bases at J, leaving 2 bases unmatched. CDR1 and CDR2 (germline): SGHDT, YYEEEE. For the CDR3, the DNA is TGTGCCAGCAGCTTCGGGACTAACTCCTACGAGCAGTACTTC. Translating gives CASSFGTNSYEQYF.

J is TRBJ2-7 and V is TRBV6-5; 9 bases match TRBD2. This CDR3 has 14 amino acids. Germline CDR1 reads MNHEY; CDR2 reads SVGAGI. Trimming cost V 5 bases and J 2 bases; bases outside gene matches: 4. The CDR3 DNA reads as TGTGCCAGCAGTCCGGGACTAGCCCCCTACGAGCAGTACTTC. Residues: CASSPGLAPYEQYF.

Only a few counts were recorded for this clone. V and J are TRBV28 and TRBJ2-1, with 9 bases that match TRBD2. Germline V gives CDR1 MDHEN, CDR2 SYDVKM. Trimming removed 2 bases from V and 1 base from J; junction bases left unmatched: 9. The CDR3 contains 18 residues. This CDR3 is CASSLLGAGGGSYNEQFF. In DNA, the CDR3 is TGTGCCAGCAGTTTACTTGGTGCGGGAGGGGGGTCCTACAATGAGCAGTTCTTC.

The chain couples TRBV4-1 to TRBJ2-2; 7 nucleotides line up with TRBD2. Germline trimming cut 1 base from V and 1 base from J; bases unmatched to any gene: 12. In germline, CDR1 is MGHRA, CDR2 YSYEKL. The CDR3 spans 19 residues. CDR3 in amino acids: CASSQGRSSGSLNTGELFF. CDR3 DNA sequence: TGCGCCAGCAGCCAAGGAAGGTCTAGCGGATCATTGAACACCGGGGAGCTGTTTTTT.